This TCR beta chain was sequenced for a study of beta chain features in type 1 diabetes. General study points: The naive, central memory and Treg TCRB repertoires showed an apparent similarity that was greater among patients than among healthy donors.

Based on CD45RO/CCR7/CD25/CD127/CD95/CD27, CD4+ regulatory, stem cell-like memory, naive and central memory cells were sorted. A remark on this clone: Antigen specificity is unknown.

V lost 5 bases to trimming and J lost 0 bases; unmatched junction nucleotides: 7. From germline, CDR1 is SQVTM and CDR2 ANQGSEA. The CDR3 sequence is 15 residues long. Since all of the isolated RNA was reverse transcribed, expressed TCRB transcripts were what got sequenced. The data were produced by immunoSEQ multiplex PCR, yet TCRdb's version contains in-frame clones alone and is incomplete. The sample consists of a few hundred thousand clones, approximately 30% of them appearing once. The sample taken for sequencing was naive CD4+ T cells from blood. The clonotype comes from a man aged 18 to 29 in good health. The gene calls are TRBV29-1 and TRBJ2-3; the match to TRBD2 covers 8 bases. CDR3 DNA sequence: TGCAGCGTTCGTCGGGCTAGCGGGAGCACAGATACGCAGTATTTT. Translating it yields CSVRRASGSTDTQYF.